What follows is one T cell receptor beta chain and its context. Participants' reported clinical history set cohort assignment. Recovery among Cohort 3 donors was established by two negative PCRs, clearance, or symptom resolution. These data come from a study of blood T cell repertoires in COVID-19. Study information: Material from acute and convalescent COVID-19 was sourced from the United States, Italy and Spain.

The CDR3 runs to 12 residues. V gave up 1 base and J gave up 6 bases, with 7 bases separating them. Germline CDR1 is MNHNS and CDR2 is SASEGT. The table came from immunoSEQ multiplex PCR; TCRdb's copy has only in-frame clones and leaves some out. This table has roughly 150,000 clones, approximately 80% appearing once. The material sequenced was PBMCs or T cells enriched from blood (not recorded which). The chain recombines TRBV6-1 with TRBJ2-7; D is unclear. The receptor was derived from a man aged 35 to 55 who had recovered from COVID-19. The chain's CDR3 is CASSEGGREQYF. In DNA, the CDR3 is TGTGCCAGCAGTGAAGGCGGCCGCGAGCAGTACTTC.